Sequencing of this T cell receptor (beta chain) was carried out in a study of shared clonotypes between healthy human individuals. The assay was immunoSEQ multiplex PCR, and TCRdb's table has in-frame clones only and misses some. The sample carries about 1,500,000 clones, roughly 96% recorded once. Findings and limits, study-wide: Sequencing of the sorted subsets was shown by rarefaction to be incomplete despite large depth.

To note about this clone: Its antigen remains unknown.

This clonotype originated in a man younger than 45 in good health. Material: naive CD4+ T cells sorted from blood. Subset here: CD45RA+ positively selected.

The chain's CDR3 is CASRENAASAVYNEQFF. CDR3 nucleotides: TGTGCCAGCAGGGAAAACGCCGCCAGTGCGGTCTACAATGAGCAGTTCTTC. The chain is built from TRBV6-4 and TRBJ2-1, with D uncertain. V dropped 6 bases and J dropped 3 bases, with 21 bases sitting between them. Germline V lookup: CDR1 MRHNA, CDR2 SNTAGT. The CDR3 contains 17 residues.